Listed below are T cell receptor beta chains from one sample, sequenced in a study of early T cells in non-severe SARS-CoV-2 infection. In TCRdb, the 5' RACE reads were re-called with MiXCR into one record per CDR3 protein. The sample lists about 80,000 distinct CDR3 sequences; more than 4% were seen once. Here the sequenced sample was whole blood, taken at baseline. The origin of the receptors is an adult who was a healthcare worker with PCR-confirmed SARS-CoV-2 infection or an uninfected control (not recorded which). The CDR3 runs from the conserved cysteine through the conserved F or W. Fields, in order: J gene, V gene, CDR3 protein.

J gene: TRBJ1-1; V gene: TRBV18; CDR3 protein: CASSPPVGGHTEAFF
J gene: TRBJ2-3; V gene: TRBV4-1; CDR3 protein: CASSVSGSGLGTDTQYF
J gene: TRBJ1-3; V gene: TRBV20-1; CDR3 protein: CSASGRTGNTIYF
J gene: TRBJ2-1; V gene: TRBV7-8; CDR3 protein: CASSLGDRQFF
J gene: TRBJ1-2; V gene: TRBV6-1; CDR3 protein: CASSEAGRGYTF
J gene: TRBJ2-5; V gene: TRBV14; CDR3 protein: CASSQGRGSREKETQYF
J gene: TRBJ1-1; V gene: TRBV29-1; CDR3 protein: CSVSPGNTEAFF
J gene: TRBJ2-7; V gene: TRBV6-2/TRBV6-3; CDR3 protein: CASSYYAGGGEQYF
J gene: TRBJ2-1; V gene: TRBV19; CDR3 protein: CASGTYEQFF
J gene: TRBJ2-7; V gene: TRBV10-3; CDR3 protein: CAIRGGQGEYEQYF
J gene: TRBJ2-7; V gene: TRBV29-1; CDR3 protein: CSVSGQRNSYEQYF
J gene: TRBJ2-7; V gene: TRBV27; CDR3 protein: CASSLSSGRLGEQYF
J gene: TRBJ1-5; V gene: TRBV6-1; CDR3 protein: CASSGWNQPQHF
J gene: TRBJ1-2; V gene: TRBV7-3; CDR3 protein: CASSPRGQGGARTF
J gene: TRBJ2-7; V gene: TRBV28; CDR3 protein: CASSFVAGGYEQYF
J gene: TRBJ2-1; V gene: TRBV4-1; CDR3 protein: CASSQGETGLDEQFF
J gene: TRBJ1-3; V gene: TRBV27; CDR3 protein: CASSFRGSGNTIYF
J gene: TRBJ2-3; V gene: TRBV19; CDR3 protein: CASSTGDRGTDTQYF
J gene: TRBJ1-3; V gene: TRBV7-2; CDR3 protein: CASSFTRDGNTIYF
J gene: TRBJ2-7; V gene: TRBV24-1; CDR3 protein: CATSDPRDRTYEQYF
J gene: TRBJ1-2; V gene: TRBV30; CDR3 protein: CAWSTASSQIYTF
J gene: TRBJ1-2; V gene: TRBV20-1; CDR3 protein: CSAREPRGSYGYTF
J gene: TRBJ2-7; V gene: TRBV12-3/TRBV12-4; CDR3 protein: CASSSGQGTDEQYF
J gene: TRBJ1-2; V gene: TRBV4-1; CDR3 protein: CASSQAGRSPHGYTF
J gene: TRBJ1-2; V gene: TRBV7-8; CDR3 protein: CASSLGGSFYGYTF
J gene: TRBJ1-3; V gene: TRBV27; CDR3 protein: CASGPSGNTIYF
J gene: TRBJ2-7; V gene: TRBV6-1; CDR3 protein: CASSESESASSYEQYF
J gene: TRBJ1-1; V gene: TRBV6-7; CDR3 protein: CASGRWEEAFF
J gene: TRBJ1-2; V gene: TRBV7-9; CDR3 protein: CASSVTSQYGYTF
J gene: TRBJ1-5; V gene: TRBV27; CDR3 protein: CATKAGVGNQPQHF
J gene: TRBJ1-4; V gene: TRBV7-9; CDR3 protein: CASSLGSTTRYSRILLSEKLFF
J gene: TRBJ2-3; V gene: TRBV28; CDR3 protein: CASSPPAGLSTDTQYF
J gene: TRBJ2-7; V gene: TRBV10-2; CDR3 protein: CASKRELFTYEQYF
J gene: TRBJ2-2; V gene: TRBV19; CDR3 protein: CASKKGHRDRITGELFF
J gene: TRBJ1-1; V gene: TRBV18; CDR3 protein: CASSPSDGGMNTEAFF
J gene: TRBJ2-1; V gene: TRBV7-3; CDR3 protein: CASSPQSSSYNEQFF
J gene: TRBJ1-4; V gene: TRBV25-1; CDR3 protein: CASSVSGNNEKLFF
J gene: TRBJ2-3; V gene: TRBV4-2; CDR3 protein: CASSQEPLAGGTSTDTQYF
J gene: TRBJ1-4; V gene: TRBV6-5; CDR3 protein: CASSSNRGRGEKLFF
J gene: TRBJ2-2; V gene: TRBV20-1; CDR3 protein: CSATALSNVGELFF
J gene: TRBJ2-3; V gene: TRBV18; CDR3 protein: CASSPEGVGDTQYF
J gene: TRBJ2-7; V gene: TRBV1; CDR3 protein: CTSSNTEQYF
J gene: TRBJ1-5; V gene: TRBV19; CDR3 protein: CASSIDRGEPQHF
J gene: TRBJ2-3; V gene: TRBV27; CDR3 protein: CASSLRIGRAQDTQYF
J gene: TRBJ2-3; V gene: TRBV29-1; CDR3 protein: CSVEDTYTDTQYF